This TCR beta chain was profiled in a study of liver allograft versus peripheral blood T cells. Across the study: Transplanted-liver and recipient peripheral blood T cell receptor repertoires were compared.

Comments on this clonotype: The antigen remains unidentified.

TCRdb passed the reads through MiXCR, listing each CDR3 protein once. This table holds over 10,000 distinct CDR3 sequences, under 30% found once. Per germline, CDR1 DFQATT and CDR2 SNEGSKA (reference sequence). There are 15 residues in the CDR3. Trimming removed 2 bases from V and 9 bases from J; junction bases left unmatched: 13. Findings of the study overall: Peripheral blood T cell receptor repertoires reportedly differed from those found within liver allografts.

The chain couples TRBV20-1 to TRBJ2-1; 7 bases match TRBD1. The TCR was taken from a human patient who had a liver transplant. Some T cells may be transferred from the graft donor. Here the CDR3 DNA reads TGCAGTGCTAGACCGCCCGGACAGGTGGGTGGTGAGCAGTTCTTC. It specifies CSARPPGQVGGEQFF.